This entry is about one TCR beta chain. The sample comes from a study of blood T cell repertoires in COVID-19. The V segment lost 10 bases and the J segment 0 bases; nucleotides outside the gene matches: 24. Looked up from germline, CDR1 is WNHNN and CDR2 is SYGVQD (reference sequence). The CDR3 runs to 20 residues. Adults between roughly 18 and 95 years of age took part from some 25 US areas. Within 2 weeks before study entry, exposed participants met a COVID-19 case. TCRdb's table, derived via immunoSEQ multiplex PCR, lists solely in-frame clones and lacks some. The sample records some 270,000 clones, around 90% being singletons.

The chain joins TRBV10-1 to TRBJ1-5; TRBD1 aligns across 7 bases. The clonotype comes from a woman in her thirties or forties who had been exposed to COVID-19. Sequencing used PBMCs or T cells enriched from blood (not recorded which). The CDR3 reads CANQDRDMYPTPDSNQPQHF. DNA of the CDR3: TGCGCCAACCAAGACAGGGACATGTACCCTACTCCCGATAGCAATCAGCCCCAGCATTTT.